This T cell receptor beta chain was sequenced during a study of regulatory T cells in long-lasting Graves disease. Whole-study results and caveats: Whereas new patients shared 966 public clonotypes, persistent patients shared more, at approximately 2,700.

The CDR3 runs 16 residues. The germline V gene encodes CDR1 SGHRS and CDR2 YFSETQ. Note on this clonotype: Its target is not known. The junction departs from the called germline gene at one end, perhaps through a read error.

The sample's time point: newly diagnosed GD, antithyroid drugs for less than 3 months. From RNA extracted from PBMCs, the TCR library was made. Construction of TCR beta libraries relied on iRepertoire HTBI primers and on Arm-PCR targeting CDR3 regions. Using its own MiXCR run on the multiplex PCR reads, TCRdb lists one record per CDR3 protein. The sample records a few hundred thousand distinct CDR3 sequences, 16% being singletons. This same sample was also taken into another study, of T cells in Graves' hyperthyroidism and ophthalmopathy. Per that study: Orbital computed tomography, thyroid ultrasound, serum thyroxine and TRAb, and clinical symptoms together informed the diagnoses. Clonotypes that were expanded in thyroid above 0.001 mostly appeared in blood too.

Here the sequenced sample was peripheral blood mononuclear cells (PBMCs), taken at new diagnosis, from a patient treated with antithyroid drugs. The chain employs TRBV5-1 and TRBJ2-3; D might be TRBD1 (6 bases). This clonotype was sampled from a man aged 35 to 55 with Graves disease. CDR3 nucleotides: TGCGCCGGCAGTTCGGGGCGGAACAGGGGCACAGATACGCAGTATTTT. Translating it yields CAGSSGRNRGTDTQYF.